Shown below are 10 T cell receptor beta chains from a single sample sequenced in a study of T cell responses to AZD1222 COVID-19 vaccine. Profiled with immunoSEQ multiplex PCR; TCRdb holds only in-frame clones, not every one. Of roughly 150,000 clones detected, 92% appear once; the ten largest clones hold more than 3%. The sample here was peripheral blood, taken 28 days after the second AZD1222 dose. All receptors come from an adult who received the AZD1222 COVID-19 vaccine.

V usage is TRBV14 and J usage is TRBJ2-1; possibly TRBD1 or TRBD2 for D (5 bases each). The CDR3 spans 12 residues. CDR1 and CDR2 from the germline V gene are SGHDN and FVKESK. The V and J ends lost 4 bases and 15 bases respectively, with 16 bases between them. The CDR3 sequence: CASSPGTGLGFF. In nucleotides, the CDR3 is TGTGCCAGCAGCCCCGGGACGGGGCTCGGGTTCTTC.

J is TRBJ1-5 and V is TRBV19; no firm D call. Germline V lookup: CDR1 LNHDA, CDR2 SQIVND (reference sequence). The CDR3 has 16 residues. The V gene lost 2 bases and the J gene lost 5 bases, with 16 bases spanning the gap. Written as DNA, the CDR3 is TGTGCCAGTAGTATACGGGAGGCTAATGGCGATCAGCCCCAGCATTTT. Its protein product is CASSIREANGDQPQHF.

This chain joins TRBV5-4 and TRBJ2-5, with D possibly TRBD2 on 5 matching bases. Germline V gene lookup returns CDR1 SGHNT and CDR2 YYREEE (reference sequence). This CDR3 contains 11 residues. V was cut by 6 bases and J by 9 bases, with 12 bases left in between. CDR3: CASTLRAAQYF. As DNA, the CDR3 is TGTGCCAGCACTCTGCGGGCGGCCCAGTACTTC.

The J gene is TRBJ2-3, the V gene TRBV24-1; unclear D gene. The germline V gene has CDR1 KGHDR and CDR2 SFDVKD. This CDR3 is 14 amino acids long. V lost 5 bases, J lost 0 bases, and 8 bases lay in between. CDR3 coding DNA: TGTGCCACCAGTGGAAGCCACAGCACAGATACGCAGTATTTT. It translates to CATSGSHSTDTQYF.

This clone came up once. The V gene is TRBV24-1, the J gene TRBJ2-1, with 11 bases that match TRBD2. V was clipped by 4 bases and J by 8 bases; unmatched bases: 9. Germline CDR1 reads KGHDR; CDR2 reads SFDVKD. The CDR3 length is 16 residues. In DNA, the CDR3 is TGTGCCACCAGTGACCCCCTAGCGGGAGGTTTGGATGAGCAGTTCTTC. Amino acids: CATSDPLAGGLDEQFF.

V is TRBV7-9 and J is TRBJ2-1; 10 nucleotides agree with TRBD2. With V trimmed by 4 bases and J by 0 bases, 3 bases remained unmatched. This CDR3 has 16 amino acids. Germline loops: CDR1 SEHNR, CDR2 FQNEAQ (reference sequence). The CDR3 DNA follows: TGTGCCAGCAGCTCAGCTAGCGGGAGCTCCTACAATGAGCAGTTCTTC. Amino acid sequence: CASSSASGSSYNEQFF.

The chain has TRBV6-1 and TRBJ1-6; D is ambiguous. The V and J ends lost 0 bases and 10 bases respectively, with 16 bases between them. This CDR3 contains 16 residues. Germline CDR1 reads MNHNS; CDR2 reads SASEGT. The CDR3, as DNA: TGTGCCAGCAGTGAAGCGCAGGCGATGAGAAGCTCACCCCTCCACTTT. It codes for CASSEAQAMRSSPLHF.

This rearrangement joins TRBV28 to TRBJ2-7; D is possibly TRBD1 (6 bases). Trimming left V 5 bases short and J 2 bases short, with 16 bases between. Germline CDR1 is MDHEN and CDR2 is SYDVKM. This CDR3 contains 15 residues. The CDR3, as DNA: TGTGCCAGCAGTCACCCTTCCGACAGGACCTACGAGCAGTACTTC. Amino acid sequence: CASSHPSDRTYEQYF.

The genes are TRBV7-2 and TRBJ2-4; D gene ambiguous. This CDR3 is 14 amino acids long. Germline V gene data show CDR1 as SGHTA and CDR2 as FQGNSA. Trimming pared 0 bases from V and 9 bases from J, leaving 12 bases between. CDR3 coding DNA: TGTGCCAGCAGCTTAGCGGAACGGATGAGCATTCAGTACTTC. It yields the protein CASSLAERMSIQYF.

The chain has TRBV27 and TRBJ2-4, with 8 bases aligning to TRBD1. Germline V gene sequence: CDR1 MNHEY, CDR2 SMNVEV (reference sequence). V dropped 6 bases and J dropped 8; count of bases not matched to a gene: 9. This CDR3 spans 14 amino acids. CDR3 sequence (DNA): TGTGCCAGCAGAGGACAGGGTCGATGGGACATTCAGTACTTC. It specifies CASRGQGRWDIQYF.